This TCR beta chain was recorded in a study of T cells in Graves' hyperthyroidism and ophthalmopathy. From germline, CDR1 is SEHNR and CDR2 FQNEAQ (reference sequence). This CDR3 comprises 15 residues. V lost 1 base to trimming and J lost 4 bases, with 13 bases between them. Note on this clonotype: Its cognate antigen is unknown.

TCR beta CDR3 sequences were amplified from RNA transcripts. HTBI primers were the set used in a first-round RT-PCR of the TCR CDR3. TCRdb re-called the multiplex PCR reads with MiXCR, one entry per CDR3 protein. The top ten hold over 8% of the sample, which has hundreds of thousands of distinct CDR3 sequences, 38% seen once. These patients, aged 18 to 65, had recently diagnosed hyperthyroidism lasting under 2 months. It was uncontrolled infection, other autoimmune disease, pregnancy or lactation that excluded patients. A roughly 10 ml volume of fresh peripheral blood provided the PBMCs. Study-wide results and caveats: Ophthalmopathy, which appeared later, was predicted by the model a median approximately 6.7 months before onset.

This receptor was taken from a man aged 18 to 30 with Graves' hyperthyroidism. Sequences were obtained from blood. The chain joins TRBV7-9 to TRBJ2-5; D is tentatively TRBD1 or TRBD2 (5 bases each). This CDR3 reads CASSLGRGEAETQYF. The CDR3 DNA is TGTGCCAGCAGCTTAGGTCGAGGGGAAGCAGAGACCCAGTACTTC.